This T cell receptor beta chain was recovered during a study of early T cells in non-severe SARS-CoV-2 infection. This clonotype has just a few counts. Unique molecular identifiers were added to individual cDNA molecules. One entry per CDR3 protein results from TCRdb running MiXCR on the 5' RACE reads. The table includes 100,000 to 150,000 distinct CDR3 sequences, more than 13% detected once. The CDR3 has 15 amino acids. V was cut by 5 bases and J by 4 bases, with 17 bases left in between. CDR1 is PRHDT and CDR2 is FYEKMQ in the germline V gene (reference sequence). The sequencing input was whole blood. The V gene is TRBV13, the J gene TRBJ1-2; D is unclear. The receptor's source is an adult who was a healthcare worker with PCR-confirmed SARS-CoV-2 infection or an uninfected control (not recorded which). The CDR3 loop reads CASSQGNAVFYGYTF. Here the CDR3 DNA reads TGTGCCAGCAGCCAAGGGAACGCGGTTTTCTATGGCTACACCTTC.